This T cell receptor beta chain came from a study of blood T cell repertoires in COVID-19. Whole-study context: Both acute and convalescent COVID-19 samples were obtained from the United States, Italy and Spain. Sample material is recorded as cDNA or gDNA derived from T cells, B-cell-depleted T cells, or PBMCs.

The CDR3 contains 14 residues. V lost 4 bases to trimming and J lost 5 bases; unmatched junction nucleotides: 8. Germline loops: CDR1 SGHRS, CDR2 YFSETQ. Per the study methods: Amplification with reference gene primers provided the estimates of nucleated cell counts. Sequencing used immunoSEQ multiplex PCR; TCRdb keeps in-frame clones, though not all of them. D and trimming were read from the DNA, whereas the V and J calls and clone size are those reported in that table. The top ten clones hold 9.7% of a sample with roughly 14,000 clones, around three quarters of them seen once. V and J are TRBV5-1 and TRBJ1-2; 7 bases line up with TRBD1. The sample was peripheral blood. This clonotype originated in a man between 65 and 85 years old with acute or convalescent COVID-19. The CDR3 DNA sequence: TGCGCCAGCAGCGTGGGACAGACGCTTTATGGCTACACCTTC. Amino acid sequence: CASSVGQTLYGYTF.